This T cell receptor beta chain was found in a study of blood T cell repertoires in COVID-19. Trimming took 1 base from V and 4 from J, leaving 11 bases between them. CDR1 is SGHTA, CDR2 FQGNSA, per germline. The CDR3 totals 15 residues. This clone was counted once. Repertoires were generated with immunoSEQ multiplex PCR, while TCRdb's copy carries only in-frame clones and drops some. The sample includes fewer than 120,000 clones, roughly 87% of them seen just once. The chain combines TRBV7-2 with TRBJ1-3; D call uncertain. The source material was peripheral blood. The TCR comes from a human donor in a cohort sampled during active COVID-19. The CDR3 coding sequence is TGTGCCAGCAGCTTAGAGAGGGCTCTCGGAAACACCATATATTTT. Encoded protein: CASSLERALGNTIYF.